This T cell receptor beta chain was sequenced for a study of early T cells in non-severe SARS-CoV-2 infection. The overall study: RNA in bulk from unsorted whole blood was sequenced, and chains were unpaired. The study, taken as a whole, reports: Sequences matched to VDJdb favored anti-spike CD8 responses, while private and CD4 specificities were missed.

This clonotype has at least ten counts. Its specificity is unknown. Per germline, CDR1 SGHDT and CDR2 YYEEEE. V lost 3 bases and J 2 bases, leaving 9 bases between the germline ends. This CDR3 comprises 14 residues. Researchers tagged individual cDNA molecules with unique molecular identifiers. A single record per CDR3 protein comes from TCRdb applying MiXCR to the 5' RACE reads. The sample has under 70,000 distinct CDR3 sequences; approximately 10% are singletons. This TCR derives from an adult who was a healthcare worker with PCR-confirmed SARS-CoV-2 infection or an uninfected control (not recorded which). This chain joins TRBV5-6 and TRBJ1-5; no clear D. The sequencing sample was made of whole blood. CDR3 DNA: TGTGCCAGCAGCTCCGGACTGGGCAATCAGCCCCAGCATTTT. Protein product: CASSSGLGNQPQHF.